The source of this T cell receptor beta chain is a study of cytomegalovirus exposure and HLA in healthy donors. Comment on this clone: Its antigen is currently unknown.

CDR1 is GTSNPN, CDR2 SVGIG, per germline (reference sequence). With 1 base removed from V and 3 bases from J, the gap between germline ends came to 9 bases. The CDR3 is 13 amino acids. The study, taken as a whole, reports: Roughly uniform sequencing depth across donors was assumed, possibly incorrectly.

The study ran its PCR with 60 Vbeta and 13 Jbeta primers. The method was immunoSEQ multiplex PCR; TCRdb's version includes in-frame clones alone and lacks a portion of them. Among 170,000 or so clones listed, around four fifths were seen once. The sequenced sample consisted of PBMCs. The V gene is TRBV30, the J gene TRBJ1-2, with a tentative D call TRBD1 (5 bases). The sequence came from a woman aged 45-59 years in good health and CMV-seropositive. This chain's CDR3 is CAWSADTDYGYTF. In nucleotides, the CDR3 is TGTGCCTGGAGTGCGGACACGGACTATGGCTACACCTTC. The full variable domain, its missing parts supplied by reference TRBV30 and TRBJ1-2, is SQTIHQWPATLVQPVGSPLSLECTVEGTSNPNLYWYRQAAGRGLQLLFYSVGIGQISSEVPQNLSASRPQDRQFILSSKKLLLSDSGFYLCAWSADTDYGYTFGSGTRLTVV.